The 22 T cell receptor beta chains given below trace back to one sample, sequenced in a study of identical twins (TCRdb year 2016). Libraries were prepared through 5' RACE. Sequencing was carried out with an Illumina HiSeq 2000. Starting from the raw public reads, TCRdb applied fastp trimming at Q25, assembled clones with MiXCR and retained in-frame beta chains. All rows with the same CDR3 protein become a single entry with the most common DNA and genes. This sample gives more than 250,000 distinct CDR3 sequences in total; approximately 8.5% of them show up just once. The top ten clonotypes cover less than 2.5% of the sample. In addition, the sample was reused for a study of yellow fever vaccine responses in identical twins.

The sequenced material came from memory (CD45RO+) T cells sorted from blood. Interpreted using the paper, the cell subset or site label stands for: CD45RO+ enriched T cells. All receptors derive from a woman under 30 in good health.

There are many counts of this clonotype. This rearrangement joins TRBV5-6 to TRBJ2-7, with 10 bases that match TRBD2. CDR1 is SGHDT, CDR2 YYEEEE, per germline. This CDR3 spans 14 amino acids. The V gene end was trimmed by 4 bases and the J gene end by 4 bases; junction bases not matched to a gene: 5. As DNA, the CDR3 is TGTGCCAGCAGCGATACTAGCGGGACTTACGAGCAGTACTTC. It specifies CASSDTSGTYEQYF.

This clonotype was seen a handful of times. The chain combines TRBV24-1 with TRBJ1-5; D is uncertain. The CDR3 is 14 amino acids. Germline CDR1 and CDR2: KGHDR and SFDVKD. The germline V and J ends were trimmed by 1 base and 1 base, with 4 bases remaining between them. CDR3 loop: CATSDFKSNQPQHF. CDR3 nucleotide sequence: TGTGCCACCAGTGATTTCAAGAGCAATCAGCCCCAGCATTTT.

This clonotype is a singleton in its sample. The chain links TRBV28 to TRBJ2-5; 8 bases are shared with TRBD2. The V segment lost 7 bases and the J segment 4 bases; nucleotides outside the gene matches: 5. Per the germline V gene, CDR1 is MDHEN and CDR2 is SYDVKM. The CDR3 sequence is 13 residues long. The CDR3 DNA sequence: TGTGCCAGCATCGGGGGGGCTGGAGAGACCCAGTACTTC. Protein sequence: CASIGGAGETQYF.

J is TRBJ2-1 and V is TRBV3-1, with D uncertain. The CDR3 is 13 amino acids. V was pared by 1 base and J by 15 bases, with 16 bases between. CDR1 and CDR2 from the germline V gene are LGHDT and YNNKEL (reference sequence). The CDR3 reads CASSQVEPERPFF. CDR3 nucleotides: TGTGCCAGCAGCCAAGTTGAGCCGGAGCGTCCGTTCTTC.

This clonotype was counted many times. The J gene is TRBJ1-1, the V gene TRBV11-2, with 8 nucleotides matching TRBD1. Germline CDR1 reads SGHAT; CDR2 reads FQNNGV. V gave up 3 bases and J gave up 4 bases; unmatched junction bases: 4. This CDR3 has 14 residues. The CDR3 loop is CASSLSTGGTEAFF. Written as DNA, the CDR3 is TGTGCCAGCAGCTTGTCTACAGGGGGCACTGAAGCTTTCTTT.

There are many counts of this clonotype. The chain employs TRBV4-1 and TRBJ2-3, with TRBD2 matching over 11 bases. The CDR3 totals 18 residues. V was pared by 0 bases and J by 1 base, with 6 bases of the junction left unmatched. Germline V CDR1 and CDR2: MGHRA, YSYEKL. CDR3 nucleotide sequence: TGCGCCAGCAGCCAAGATAGGGCTAGCGGGGGGCGCACAGATACGCAGTATTTT. Translating it yields CASSQDRASGGRTDTQYF.

This clonotype was seen ten or more times. V and J are TRBV6-1 and TRBJ2-7, with 12 bases that match TRBD2. With 5 bases clipped from V and 6 bases from J, the junction kept 8 bases outside the gene matches. This CDR3 contains 15 residues. The germline CDR1 and CDR2 sequences are MNHNS and SASEGT. The CDR3 sequence is CASSPRTSGALEQYV. The CDR3 nucleotides read TGTGCCAGCAGTCCCCGGACTAGCGGGGCCCTCGAGCAGTACGTC.

The V and J genes are TRBV19 and TRBJ2-1; D might be TRBD2 (5 bases). The CDR3 contains 15 residues. Trimming pared 1 base from V and 6 bases from J, leaving 13 bases between. The V gene's germline CDR1 is LNHDA and CDR2 SQIVND (reference sequence). The CDR3 loop reads CASSIGLEGPNEQFF. The CDR3 DNA reads as TGTGCCAGTAGTATAGGGCTAGAGGGTCCCAATGAGCAGTTCTTC.

Many counts were recorded for this clonotype. V is TRBV7-9 and J is TRBJ2-1, with TRBD1 matching over 8 bases. In germline, CDR1 is SEHNR, CDR2 FQNEAQ (reference sequence). The CDR3 loop spans 13 amino acids. J gave up 7 bases and V 7 bases, and 6 bases lay outside the gene matches. The DNA for the CDR3 is TGTGCCAGCAAGACAGGGGTCGTGAATGAGCAGTTCTTC. As protein: CASKTGVVNEQFF.

This clonotype was counted at least ten times. The chain employs TRBV20-1 and TRBJ2-3, with D perhaps TRBD1 (6 bases). Trimming left V 6 bases short and J 5 bases short, with 18 bases between. From germline, CDR1 is DFQATT and CDR2 SNEGSKA (reference sequence). The CDR3 totals 14 residues. The CDR3 is CSAPKGGLLDTQYF. DNA for the CDR3: TGCAGTGCCCCTAAAGGGGGTCTCTTAGATACGCAGTATTTT.

This chain links TRBV3-1 with TRBJ2-5; D unclear. Deletions cut 1 base from V and 3 bases from J, with 9 bases between. The CDR3 sequence is 14 residues long. Germline loops: CDR1 LGHDT, CDR2 YNNKEL (reference sequence). DNA of the CDR3: TGTGCCAGCAGCCAAGCTCTTATAAAAGAGACCCAGTACTTC. Translated, it gives CASSQALIKETQYF.

In this sample, this clonotype turned up many times. The rearrangement links TRBV29-1 to TRBJ2-3; D is ambiguous. In germline, CDR1 is SQVTM, CDR2 ANQGSEA. The CDR3 runs to 13 residues. V dropped 6 bases and J dropped 2 bases, with 12 bases sitting between them. CDR3 residues: CSVIPAHTDTQYF. The CDR3 DNA sequence: TGCAGCGTAATACCAGCACACACAGATACGCAGTATTTT.

This clonotype was seen a few times. The rearrangement links TRBV20-1 to TRBJ2-3, with 10 bases fitting TRBD2. CDR3 length: 18 residues. V lost 6 bases to trimming and J lost 2 bases; unmatched junction nucleotides: 17. CDR1 is DFQATT and CDR2 is SNEGSKA in the germline V gene (reference sequence). The DNA for the CDR3 is TGCAGTGCCCGGGGGTTAGCGGGGGGCCGCCGTCCCACAGATACGCAGTATTTT. This sequence encodes CSARGLAGGRRPTDTQYF.

The chain recombines TRBV11-3 with TRBJ1-1; D is possibly TRBD1 (6 bases). Germline CDR1 SGHNT, CDR2 YENEEA. The CDR3 has 15 residues. Trimming took off 7 bases at V and 0 bases at J, with 15 bases between the two ends. CDR3 nucleotides: TGTGCCAGCACCTTTAATACAGGGATGAACACTGAAGCTTTCTTT. Translating it yields CASTFNTGMNTEAFF.

This clonotype was seen more than once but under ten times. The chain uses TRBV7-6 and TRBJ2-5; maybe TRBD1 (6 bases). The CDR3 loop spans 13 amino acids. Germline-derived CDR1 and CDR2 are SGHVS and FNYEAQ. Trimming removed 2 bases from V and 5 bases from J, with 9 bases in between. CDR3 protein: CASSLTGLETQYF. In DNA form, the CDR3 reads TGTGCCAGCAGCTTAACAGGGTTGGAGACCCAGTACTTC.

Many counts were recorded for this clonotype. The rearrangement uses TRBV12-3 or TRBV12-4 and TRBJ1-2; 7 bases agree with TRBD1. V shed 6 bases and J 7 bases; nucleotides not matched to a gene: 5. The CDR3 consists of 12 residues. The CDR3: CASRSTGFGYTF. For the CDR3, the DNA is TGTGCCAGCAGATCGACAGGGTTTGGCTACACCTTC.

This clonotype appeared many times. The V call is TRBV9, the J call TRBJ1-1, with D possibly TRBD1 on 6 matching bases. Germline assignment: CDR1 SGDLS and CDR2 YYNGEE. V was cut by 4 bases and J by 5 bases, with 12 bases left in between. The CDR3 contains 13 residues. CDR3 DNA: TGTGCCAGCAGCTTTAAGGGGGGAACTGAAGCTTTCTTT. This encodes CASSFKGGTEAFF.

This clonotype was found a few times. The rearrangement uses TRBV25-1 and TRBJ1-1; a weak D match, TRBD1 (5 bases). The CDR3 is 16 amino acids. Germline V gene sequence: CDR1 MGHDK, CDR2 SYGVNS. V lost 4 bases and J 1 base, leaving 16 bases between the germline ends. The CDR3 bases are TGTGCCAGCAGTGGCCTGGCAGGGATTGAGAACACTGAAGCTTTCTTT. This sequence encodes CASSGLAGIENTEAFF.

This chain connects TRBV20-1 to TRBJ2-1; D gene uncertain. This CDR3 spans 13 amino acids. Germline V gene lookup returns CDR1 DFQATT and CDR2 SNEGSKA (reference sequence). Trimming pared 1 base from V and 4 bases from J, leaving 8 bases between. The CDR3 here is CSARGARYNEQFF. The CDR3 DNA reads as TGCAGTGCTAGAGGAGCCAGATACAATGAGCAGTTCTTC.

This clonotype turned up a few times. V and J are TRBV28 and TRBJ1-6; 10 bases line up with TRBD1. The junction had 9 bases not matched to a gene; V was cut back by 5 bases and J by 8 bases. The CDR3 loop spans 16 amino acids. Germline assignment: CDR1 MDHEN and CDR2 SYDVKM. This CDR3 reads CASSTRWDRGDSPLHF. CDR3 DNA: TGTGCCAGCAGTACCCGGTGGGACAGGGGCGATTCACCCCTCCACTTT.

The rearrangement links TRBV7-6 to TRBJ2-5, with D possibly matching TRBD2 (7 bases). The V end lost 1 base, the J end lost 4 bases, and 16 bases lay between the germline ends. Germline CDR1 is SGHVS and CDR2 is FNYEAQ. The CDR3 has 16 residues. The CDR3 nucleotides read TGTGCCAGCAGCTTAGGGAGCGGACTAGGGGGAGAGACCCAGTACTTC. Its translation is CASSLGSGLGGETQYF.

This clonotype appeared a few times. The V and J genes are TRBV11-2 and TRBJ2-1; D is ambiguous. Trimming pared 3 bases from V and 6 bases from J, leaving 12 bases between. Germline V gene lookup returns CDR1 SGHAT and CDR2 FQNNGV. The CDR3 is made up of 14 amino acids. In DNA form, the CDR3 reads TGTGCCAGCAGCTTGGAAGAGGCGGCCAATGAGCAGTTCTTC. It translates to CASSLEEAANEQFF.